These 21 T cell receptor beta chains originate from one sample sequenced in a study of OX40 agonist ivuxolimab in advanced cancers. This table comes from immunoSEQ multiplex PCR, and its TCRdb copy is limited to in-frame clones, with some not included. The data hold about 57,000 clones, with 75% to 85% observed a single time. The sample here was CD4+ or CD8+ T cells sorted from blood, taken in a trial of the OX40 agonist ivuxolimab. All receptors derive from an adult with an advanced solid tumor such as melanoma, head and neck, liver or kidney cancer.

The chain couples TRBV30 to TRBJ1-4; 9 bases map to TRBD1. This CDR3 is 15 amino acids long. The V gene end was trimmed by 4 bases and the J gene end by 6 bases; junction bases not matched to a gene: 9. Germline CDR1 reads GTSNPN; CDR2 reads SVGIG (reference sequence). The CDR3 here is CAWTRDRVGHEKLFF. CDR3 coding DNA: TGTGCCTGGACCCGGGACAGGGTAGGACATGAAAAACTGTTTTTT.

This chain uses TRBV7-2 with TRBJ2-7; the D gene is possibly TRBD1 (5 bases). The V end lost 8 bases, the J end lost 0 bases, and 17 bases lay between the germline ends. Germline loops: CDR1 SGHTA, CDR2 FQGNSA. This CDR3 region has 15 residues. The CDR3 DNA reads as TGTGCCAGCCGACTGTCCACAGGAATCTCCTACGAGCAGTACTTC. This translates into CASRLSTGISYEQYF.

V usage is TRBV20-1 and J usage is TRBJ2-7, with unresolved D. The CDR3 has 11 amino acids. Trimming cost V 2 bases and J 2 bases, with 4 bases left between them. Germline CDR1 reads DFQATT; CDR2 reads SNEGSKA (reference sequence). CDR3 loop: CSARITYEQYF. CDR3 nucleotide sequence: TGCAGTGCTAGAATCACCTACGAGCAGTACTTC.

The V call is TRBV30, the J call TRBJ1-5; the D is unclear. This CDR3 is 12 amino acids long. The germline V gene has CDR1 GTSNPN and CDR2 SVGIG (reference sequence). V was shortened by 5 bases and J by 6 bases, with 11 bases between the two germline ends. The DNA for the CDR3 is TGTGCCTGGGGCCGGGGAGTTCAGCCCCAGCATTTT. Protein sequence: CAWGRGVQPQHF. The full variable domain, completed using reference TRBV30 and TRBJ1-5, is SQTIHQWPATLVQPVGSPLSLECTVEGTSNPNLYWYRQAAGRGLQLLFYSVGIGQISSEVPQNLSASRPQDRQFILSSKKLLLSDSGFYLCAWGRGVQPQHFGDGTRLSIL.

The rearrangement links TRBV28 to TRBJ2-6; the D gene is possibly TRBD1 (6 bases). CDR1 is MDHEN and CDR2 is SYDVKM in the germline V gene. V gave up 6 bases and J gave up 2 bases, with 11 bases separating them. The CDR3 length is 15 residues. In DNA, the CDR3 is TGTGCCAGCAGAAAACAGGGAACTGGGGCCAACGTCCTGACTTTC. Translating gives CASRKQGTGANVLTF.

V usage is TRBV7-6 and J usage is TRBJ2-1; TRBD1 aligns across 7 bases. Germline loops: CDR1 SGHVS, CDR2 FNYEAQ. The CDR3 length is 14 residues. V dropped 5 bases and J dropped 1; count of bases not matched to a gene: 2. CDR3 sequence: CASSPGQSYNEQFF. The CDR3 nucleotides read TGTGCCAGCAGCCCGGGACAGTCCTACAATGAGCAGTTCTTC.

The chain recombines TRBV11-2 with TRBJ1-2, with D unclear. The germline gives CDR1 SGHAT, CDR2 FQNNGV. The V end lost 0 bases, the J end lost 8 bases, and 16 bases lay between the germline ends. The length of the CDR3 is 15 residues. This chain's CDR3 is CASSLDRTSFRGYTF. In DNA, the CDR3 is TGTGCCAGCAGCTTAGATCGCACCTCTTTTAGGGGCTACACCTTC.

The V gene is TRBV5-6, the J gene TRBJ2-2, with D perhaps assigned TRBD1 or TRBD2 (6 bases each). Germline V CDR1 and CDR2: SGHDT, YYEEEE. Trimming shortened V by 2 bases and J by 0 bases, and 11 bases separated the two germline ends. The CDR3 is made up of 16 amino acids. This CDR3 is CASSLGGTTNTGELFF. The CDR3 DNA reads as TGTGCCAGCAGCTTAGGGGGGACAACGAACACCGGGGAGCTGTTTTTT.

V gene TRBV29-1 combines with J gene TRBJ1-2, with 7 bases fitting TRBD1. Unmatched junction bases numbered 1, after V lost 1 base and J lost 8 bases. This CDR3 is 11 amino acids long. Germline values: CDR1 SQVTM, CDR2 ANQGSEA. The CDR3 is CSVEVGQGYTF. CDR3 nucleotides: TGCAGCGTTGAAGTGGGACAGGGCTACACCTTC.

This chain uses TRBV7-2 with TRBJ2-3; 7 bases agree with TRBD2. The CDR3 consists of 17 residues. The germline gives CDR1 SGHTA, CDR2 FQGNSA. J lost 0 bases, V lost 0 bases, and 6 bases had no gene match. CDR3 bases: TGTGCCAGCAGCTTAGCGGGCGGGAGTTGGAGCACAGATACGCAGTATTTT. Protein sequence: CASSLAGGSWSTDTQYF.

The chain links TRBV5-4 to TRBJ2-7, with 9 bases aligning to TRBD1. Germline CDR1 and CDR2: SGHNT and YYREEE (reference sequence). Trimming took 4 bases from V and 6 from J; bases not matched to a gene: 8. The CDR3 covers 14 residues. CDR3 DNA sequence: TGTGCCAGCAGCGTGCCGGGACAGGGTGGCGAGCAGTACTTC. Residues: CASSVPGQGGEQYF.

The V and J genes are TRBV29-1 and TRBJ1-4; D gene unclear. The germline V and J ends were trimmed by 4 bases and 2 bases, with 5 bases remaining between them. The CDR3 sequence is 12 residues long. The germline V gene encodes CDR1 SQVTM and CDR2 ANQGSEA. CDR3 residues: CSVAGTNEKLFF. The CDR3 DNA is TGCAGCGTTGCCGGTACTAATGAAAAACTGTTTTTT.

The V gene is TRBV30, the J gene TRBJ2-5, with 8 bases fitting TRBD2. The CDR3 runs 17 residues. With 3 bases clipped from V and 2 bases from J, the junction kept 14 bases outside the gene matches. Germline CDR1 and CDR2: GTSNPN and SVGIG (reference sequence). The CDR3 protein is CAWSPRRVAGLQETQYF. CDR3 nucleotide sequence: TGTGCCTGGAGCCCCCGACGTGTAGCGGGGCTACAAGAGACCCAGTACTTC.

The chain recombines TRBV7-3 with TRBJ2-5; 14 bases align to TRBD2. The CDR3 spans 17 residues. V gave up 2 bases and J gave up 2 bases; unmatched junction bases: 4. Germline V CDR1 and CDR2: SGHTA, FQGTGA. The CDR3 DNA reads TGTGCCAGCAGCTTACGGGGACTAGCGGGGGTACAAGAGACCCAGTACTTC. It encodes CASSLRGLAGVQETQYF. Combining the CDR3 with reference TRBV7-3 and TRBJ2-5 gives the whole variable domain GAGVSQTPSNKVTEKGKYVELRCDPISGHTALYWYRQSLGQGPEFLIYFQGTGAADDSGLPNDRFFAVRPEGSVSTLKIQRTERGDSAVYLCASSLRGLAGVQETQYFGPGTRLLVL.

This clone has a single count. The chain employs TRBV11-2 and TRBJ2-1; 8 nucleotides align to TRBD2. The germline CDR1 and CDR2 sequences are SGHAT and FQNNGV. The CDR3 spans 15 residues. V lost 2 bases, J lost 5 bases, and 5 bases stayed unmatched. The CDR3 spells CASSLRTSTDNEQFF. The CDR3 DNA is TGTGCCAGCAGCTTACGGACTAGCACAGACAATGAGCAGTTCTTC.

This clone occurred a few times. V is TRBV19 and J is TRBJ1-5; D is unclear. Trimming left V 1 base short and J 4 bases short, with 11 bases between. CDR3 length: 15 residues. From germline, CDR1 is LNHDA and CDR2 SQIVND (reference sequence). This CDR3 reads CASSIVRQANQPQHF. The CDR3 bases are TGTGCCAGTAGTATAGTTCGGCAGGCAAATCAGCCCCAGCATTTT.

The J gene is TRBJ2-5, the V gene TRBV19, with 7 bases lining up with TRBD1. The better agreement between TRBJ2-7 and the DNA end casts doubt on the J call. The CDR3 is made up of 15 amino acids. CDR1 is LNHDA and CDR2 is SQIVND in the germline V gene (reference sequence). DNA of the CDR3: TGTGCCAGTAGAACACAGGGGAGAGGCTCCTACGAGCAGTACTTC. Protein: CASRTQGRGSYEQYF.

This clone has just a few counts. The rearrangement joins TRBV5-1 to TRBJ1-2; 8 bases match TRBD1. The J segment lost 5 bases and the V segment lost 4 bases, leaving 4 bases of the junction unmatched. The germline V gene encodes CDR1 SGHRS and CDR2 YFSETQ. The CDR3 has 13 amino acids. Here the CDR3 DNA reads TGCGCCAGCAGCGGACAGGGATTGTATGGCTACACCTTC. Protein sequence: CASSGQGLYGYTF.

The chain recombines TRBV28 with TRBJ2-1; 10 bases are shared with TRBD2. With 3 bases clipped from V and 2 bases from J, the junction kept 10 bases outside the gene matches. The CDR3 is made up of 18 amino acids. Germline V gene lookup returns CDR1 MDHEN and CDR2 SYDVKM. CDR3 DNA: TGTGCCAGCAGTTTGGCTAGCGGGAGAGTCGGGGCCTACAATGAGCAGTTCTTC. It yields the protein CASSLASGRVGAYNEQFF.

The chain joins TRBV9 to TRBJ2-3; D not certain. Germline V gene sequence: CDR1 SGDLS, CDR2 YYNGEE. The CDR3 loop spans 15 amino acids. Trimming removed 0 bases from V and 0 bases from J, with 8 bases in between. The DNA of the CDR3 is TGTGCCAGCAGCGTAGCCCCCTCTAGCACAGATACGCAGTATTTT. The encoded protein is CASSVAPSSTDTQYF.

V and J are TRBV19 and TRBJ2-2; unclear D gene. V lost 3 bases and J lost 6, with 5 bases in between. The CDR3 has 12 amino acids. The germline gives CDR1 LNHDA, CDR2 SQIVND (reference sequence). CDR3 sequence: CASSILAGELFF. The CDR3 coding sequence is TGTGCCAGTAGTATTCTCGCCGGGGAGCTGTTTTTT.